This paragraph reports one TCR beta chain. Antigen specificity is unknown. Going into DNA extraction, samples held roughly 0.95-11 million cryopreserved PBMC. The assay, immunoSEQ v3.0, was run at survey level. The data were produced by immunoSEQ multiplex PCR, yet TCRdb's version contains in-frame clones alone and is incomplete. The table lists 25,000 to 30,000 clones, 80% to 95% of them singletons. Germline V gives CDR1 SQVTM, CDR2 ANQGSEA. The V and J ends lost 6 bases and 2 bases respectively, with 17 bases between them. This CDR3 spans 14 amino acids. The sample originates from a study of long-term antiretroviral therapy in people with HIV. Study-level findings and limits: ART-treated samples gained diversity yet remained below transplant donor controls. Controls had broader CDR3 length ranges than HIV repertoires did.

This clonotype originated in a woman aged 40 to 50 with HIV. Specimen: unsorted PBMCs, collected approximately 5.1 years after starting antiretroviral therapy. The rearrangement links TRBV29-1 to TRBJ2-7, with no clear D. Written as DNA, the CDR3 is TGCAGCGTACAGAGAGCACAGTCAACCTACGAGCAGTACTTC. Its protein product is CSVQRAQSTYEQYF.